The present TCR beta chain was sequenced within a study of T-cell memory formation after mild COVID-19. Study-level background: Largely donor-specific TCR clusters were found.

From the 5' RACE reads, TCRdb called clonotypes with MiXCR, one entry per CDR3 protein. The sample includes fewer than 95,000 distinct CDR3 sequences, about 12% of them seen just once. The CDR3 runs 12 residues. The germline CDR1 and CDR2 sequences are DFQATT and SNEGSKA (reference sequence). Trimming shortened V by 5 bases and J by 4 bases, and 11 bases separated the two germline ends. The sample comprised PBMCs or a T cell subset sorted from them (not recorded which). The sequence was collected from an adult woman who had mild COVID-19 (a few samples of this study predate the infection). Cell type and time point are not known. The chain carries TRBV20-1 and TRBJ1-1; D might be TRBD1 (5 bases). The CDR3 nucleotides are TGCAGTGCTCAGGGTAGGGGCACTGAAGCTTTCTTT. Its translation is CSAQGRGTEAFF.